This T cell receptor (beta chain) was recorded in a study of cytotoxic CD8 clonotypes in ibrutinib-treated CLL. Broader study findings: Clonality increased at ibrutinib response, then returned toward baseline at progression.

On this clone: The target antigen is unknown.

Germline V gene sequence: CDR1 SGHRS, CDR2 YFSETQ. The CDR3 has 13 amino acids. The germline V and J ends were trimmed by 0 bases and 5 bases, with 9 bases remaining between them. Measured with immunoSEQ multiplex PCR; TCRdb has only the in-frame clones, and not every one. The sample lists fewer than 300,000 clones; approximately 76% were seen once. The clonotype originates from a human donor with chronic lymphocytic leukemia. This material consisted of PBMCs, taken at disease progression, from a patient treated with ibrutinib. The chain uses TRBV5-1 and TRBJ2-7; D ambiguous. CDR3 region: CASSLGNPDEQYF. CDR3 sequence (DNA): TGCGCCAGCAGCTTGGGTAATCCCGACGAGCAGTACTTC.